Listed here is a single TCR beta chain. Its antigen is currently unknown. Culturing for around 10 days preceded CD4+ T cell isolation. Each participant was given two doses of one vaccine (BNT162b2 or mRNA-1273). Having tested negative for nucleocapsid antibodies, the vaccine recipients showed no prior SARS-CoV-2 infection. Both day 3 and day 7 saw half the medium replaced with IL-2 medium. Germline V gene data show CDR1 as SEHNR and CDR2 as FQNEAQ (reference sequence). Trimming removed 6 bases from V and 0 bases from J, with 9 bases in between. The CDR3 runs to 14 residues. Profiled with immunoSEQ multiplex PCR; TCRdb holds only in-frame clones, not every one. The table lists around 46,000 clones, around 70% of them singletons. The sample originates from a study of vaccination effects on CD4 cells after COVID-19. Study-level information: Antigen-specific CD4+ T cell clonotypes were called by their expansion after viral peptide-pool culture in ViraFEST.

The sample consisted of CD4+ T cells from PBMCs cultured without peptide, taken after COVID-19 vaccination. The genes are TRBV7-9 and TRBJ1-3, with unresolved D. The sequence derives from a human donor who received a COVID-19 vaccine. The CDR3: CASRVESSGNTIYF. DNA for the CDR3: TGTGCCAGCAGAGTGGAAAGCTCTGGAAACACCATATATTTT.